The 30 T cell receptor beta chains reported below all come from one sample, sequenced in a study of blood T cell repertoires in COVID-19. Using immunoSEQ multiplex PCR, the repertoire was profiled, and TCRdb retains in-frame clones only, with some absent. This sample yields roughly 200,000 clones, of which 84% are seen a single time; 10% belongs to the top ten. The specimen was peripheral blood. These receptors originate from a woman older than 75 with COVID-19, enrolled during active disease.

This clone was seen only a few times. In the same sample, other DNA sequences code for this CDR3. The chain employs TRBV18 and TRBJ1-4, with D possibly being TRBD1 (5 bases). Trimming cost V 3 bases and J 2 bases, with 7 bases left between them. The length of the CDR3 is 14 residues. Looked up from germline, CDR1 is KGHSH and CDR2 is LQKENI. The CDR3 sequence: CASSPGATNEKLFF. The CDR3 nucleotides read TGTGCCAGCTCACCTGGGGCTACTAATGAAAAACTGTTTTTT.

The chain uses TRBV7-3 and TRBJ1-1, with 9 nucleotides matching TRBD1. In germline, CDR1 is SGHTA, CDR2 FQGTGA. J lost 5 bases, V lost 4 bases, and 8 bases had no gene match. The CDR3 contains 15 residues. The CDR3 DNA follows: TGTGCCAGCAGCTCCGACAGGGGGGAGGATACTGAAGCTTTCTTT. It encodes CASSSDRGEDTEAFF.

CDR3 region: CASSYSSREKLFF. The DNA for the CDR3 is TGTGCCAGCAGTTACTCGAGCCGCGAAAAACTGTTTTTT. The rearrangement uses TRBV6-5 and TRBJ1-4; D remains unclear. V was cut by 0 bases and J by 8 bases, with 7 bases left in between. The CDR3 length is 13 residues. Germline lookup yields CDR1 MNHEY and CDR2 SVGAGI.

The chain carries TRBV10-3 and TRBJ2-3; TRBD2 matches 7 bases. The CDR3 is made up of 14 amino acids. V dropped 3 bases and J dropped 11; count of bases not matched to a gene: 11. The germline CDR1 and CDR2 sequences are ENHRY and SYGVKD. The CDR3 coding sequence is TGTGCCATCAGTGATGGGACTACCCCCGGGAGGCAGTATTTT. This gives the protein CAISDGTTPGRQYF.

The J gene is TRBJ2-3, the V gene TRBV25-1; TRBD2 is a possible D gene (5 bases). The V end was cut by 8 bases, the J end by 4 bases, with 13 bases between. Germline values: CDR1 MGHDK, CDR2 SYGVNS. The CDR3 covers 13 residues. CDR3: CASSFGKADTQYF. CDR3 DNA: TGTGCCAGCTCCTTCGGGAAGGCAGATACGCAGTATTTT. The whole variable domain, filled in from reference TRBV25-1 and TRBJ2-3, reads EADIYQTPRYLVIGTGKKITLECSQTMGHDKMYWYQQDPGMELHLIHYSYGVNSTEKGDLSSESTVSRIRTEHFPLTLESARPSHTSQYLCASSFGKADTQYFGPGTRLTVL.

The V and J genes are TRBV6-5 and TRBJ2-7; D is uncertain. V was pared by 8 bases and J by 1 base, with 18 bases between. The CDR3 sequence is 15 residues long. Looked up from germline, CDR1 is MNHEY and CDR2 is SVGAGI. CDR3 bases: TGTGCCAGCTACACCGGCCAGACTCTTTCCTACGAGCAGTACTTC. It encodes CASYTGQTLSYEQYF.

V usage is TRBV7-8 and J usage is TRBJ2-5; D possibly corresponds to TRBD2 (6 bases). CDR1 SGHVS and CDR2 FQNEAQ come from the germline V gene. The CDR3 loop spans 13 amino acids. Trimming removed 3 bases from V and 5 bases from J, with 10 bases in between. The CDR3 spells CASSLYSGETQYF. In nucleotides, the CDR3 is TGTGCCAGCAGCTTGTACAGCGGGGAGACCCAGTACTTC.

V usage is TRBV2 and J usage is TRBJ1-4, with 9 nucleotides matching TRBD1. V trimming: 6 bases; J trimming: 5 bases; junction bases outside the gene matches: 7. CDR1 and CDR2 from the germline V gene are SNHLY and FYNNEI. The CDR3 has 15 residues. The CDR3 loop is CASSQGTGRNEKLFF. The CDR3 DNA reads TGTGCCAGCAGCCAAGGGACAGGGAGAAATGAAAAACTGTTTTTT.

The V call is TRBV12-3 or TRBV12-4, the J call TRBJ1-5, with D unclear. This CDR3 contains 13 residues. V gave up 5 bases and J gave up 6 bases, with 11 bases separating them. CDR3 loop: CASSLDEGQPQHF. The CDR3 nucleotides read TGTGCCAGCAGTCTGGATGAGGGTCAGCCCCAGCATTTT.

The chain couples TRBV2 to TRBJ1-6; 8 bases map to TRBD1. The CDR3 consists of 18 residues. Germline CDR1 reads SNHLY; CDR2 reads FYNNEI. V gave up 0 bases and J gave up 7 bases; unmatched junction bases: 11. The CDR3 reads CASSEALSAGGRNSPLHF. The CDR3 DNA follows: TGTGCCAGCAGTGAAGCGCTTTCGGCAGGGGGCAGGAATTCACCCCTCCACTTT.

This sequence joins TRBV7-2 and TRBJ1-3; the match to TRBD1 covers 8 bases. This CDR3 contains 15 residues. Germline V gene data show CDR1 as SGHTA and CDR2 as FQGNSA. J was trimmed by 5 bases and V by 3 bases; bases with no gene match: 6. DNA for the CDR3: TGTGCCAGCAGCTTCGACAGGGGCGCCCGAAACACCATATATTTT. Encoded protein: CASSFDRGARNTIYF.

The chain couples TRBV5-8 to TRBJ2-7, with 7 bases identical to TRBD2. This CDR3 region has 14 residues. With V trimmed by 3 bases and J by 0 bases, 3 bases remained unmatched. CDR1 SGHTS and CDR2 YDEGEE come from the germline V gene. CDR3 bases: TGTGCCAGCAGCTCTGGCGGGGGCTCCTACGAGCAGTACGTC. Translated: CASSSGGGSYEQYV.

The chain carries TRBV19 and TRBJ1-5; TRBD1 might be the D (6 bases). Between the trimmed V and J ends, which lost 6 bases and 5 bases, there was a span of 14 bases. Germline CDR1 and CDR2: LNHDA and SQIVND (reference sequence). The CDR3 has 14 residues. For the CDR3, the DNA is TGTGCCAGTAGGGTAACAGGGTCGGATCAGCCCCAGCATTTT. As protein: CASRVTGSDQPQHF.

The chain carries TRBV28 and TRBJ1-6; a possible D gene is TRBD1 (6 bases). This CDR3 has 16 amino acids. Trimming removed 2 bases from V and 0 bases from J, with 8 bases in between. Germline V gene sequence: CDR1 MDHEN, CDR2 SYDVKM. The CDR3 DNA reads TGTGCCAGCAGTTTACTGGACAGCTCCTATAATTCACCCCTCCACTTT. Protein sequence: CASSLLDSSYNSPLHF.

CDR3 in amino acids: CASSRPGVGGSPLHF. DNA of the CDR3: TGTGCCAGTAGTCGACCGGGAGTCGGGGGTTCACCCCTCCACTTT. The V and J genes are TRBV19 and TRBJ1-6; perhaps TRBD1 as D (5 bases). V was cut by 5 bases and J by 9 bases, with 17 bases left in between. CDR1 LNHDA and CDR2 SQIVND come from the germline V gene (reference sequence). This CDR3 region has 15 residues.

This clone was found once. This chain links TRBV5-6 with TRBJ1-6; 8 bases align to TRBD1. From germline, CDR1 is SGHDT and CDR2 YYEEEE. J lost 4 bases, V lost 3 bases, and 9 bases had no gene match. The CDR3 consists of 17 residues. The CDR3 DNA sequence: TGTGCCAGCAGCTACCTGGGACAGGTTGGATATAATTCACCCCTCCACTTT. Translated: CASSYLGQVGYNSPLHF.

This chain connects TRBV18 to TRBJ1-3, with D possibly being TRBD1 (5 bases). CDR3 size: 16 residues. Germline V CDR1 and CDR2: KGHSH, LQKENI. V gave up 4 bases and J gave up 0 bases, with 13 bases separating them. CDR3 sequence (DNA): TGTGCCAGCTCACAGGGGCAGACGAACTCTGGAAACACCATATATTTT. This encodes CASSQGQTNSGNTIYF.

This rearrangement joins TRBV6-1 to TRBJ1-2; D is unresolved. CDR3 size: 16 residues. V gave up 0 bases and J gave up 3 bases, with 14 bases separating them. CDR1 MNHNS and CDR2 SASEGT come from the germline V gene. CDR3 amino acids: CASSEALQGSYYGYTF. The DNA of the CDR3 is TGTGCCAGCAGTGAAGCGCTTCAAGGGAGTTACTATGGCTACACCTTC.

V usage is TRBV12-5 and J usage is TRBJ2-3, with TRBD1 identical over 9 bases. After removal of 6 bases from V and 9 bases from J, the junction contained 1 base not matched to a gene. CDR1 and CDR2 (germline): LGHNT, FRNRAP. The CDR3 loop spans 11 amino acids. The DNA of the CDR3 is TGTGCTAGTGGGACAGGGGGAACGCAGTATTTT. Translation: CASGTGGTQYF.

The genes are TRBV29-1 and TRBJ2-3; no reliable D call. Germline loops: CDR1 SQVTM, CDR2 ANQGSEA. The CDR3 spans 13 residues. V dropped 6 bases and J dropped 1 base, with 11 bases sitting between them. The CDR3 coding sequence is TGCAGCGTCGAACCCTACGGCACAGATACGCAGTATTTT. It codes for CSVEPYGTDTQYF.

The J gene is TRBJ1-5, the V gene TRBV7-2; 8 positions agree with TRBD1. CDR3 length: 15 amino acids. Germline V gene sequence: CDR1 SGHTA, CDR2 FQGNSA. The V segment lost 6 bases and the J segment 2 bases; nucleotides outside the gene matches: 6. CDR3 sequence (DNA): TGTGCCAGCAGTCAACCGGGACAGGGCAATCAGCCCCAGCATTTT. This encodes CASSQPGQGNQPQHF.

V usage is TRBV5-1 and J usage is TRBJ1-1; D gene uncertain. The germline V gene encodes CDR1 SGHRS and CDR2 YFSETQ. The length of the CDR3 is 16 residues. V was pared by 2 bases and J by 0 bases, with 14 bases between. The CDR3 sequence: CASSFTPSQMNTEAFF. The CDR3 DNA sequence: TGCGCCAGCAGCTTCACCCCTTCTCAGATGAACACTGAAGCTTTCTTT.

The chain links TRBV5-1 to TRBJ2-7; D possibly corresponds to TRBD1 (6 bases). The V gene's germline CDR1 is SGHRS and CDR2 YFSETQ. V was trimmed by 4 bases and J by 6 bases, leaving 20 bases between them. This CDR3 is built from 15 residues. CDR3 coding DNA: TGCGCCAGCAGCCTGTATGAAAAAGGACAGACCGAGCAGTACTTC. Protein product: CASSLYEKGQTEQYF.

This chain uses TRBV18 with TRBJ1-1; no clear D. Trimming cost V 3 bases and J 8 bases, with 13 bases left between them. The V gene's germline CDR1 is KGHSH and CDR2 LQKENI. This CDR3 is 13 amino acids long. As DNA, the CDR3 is TGTGCCAGCTCACCGTCCGGGATCTGGGAAGCTTTCTTT. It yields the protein CASSPSGIWEAFF.

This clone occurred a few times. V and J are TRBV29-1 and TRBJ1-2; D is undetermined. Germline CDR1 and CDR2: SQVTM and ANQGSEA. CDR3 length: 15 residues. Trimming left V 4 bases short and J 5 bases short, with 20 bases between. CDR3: CSVGPQEGVLYGYTF. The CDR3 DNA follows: TGCAGCGTTGGCCCCCAGGAGGGAGTCCTGTATGGCTACACCTTC.

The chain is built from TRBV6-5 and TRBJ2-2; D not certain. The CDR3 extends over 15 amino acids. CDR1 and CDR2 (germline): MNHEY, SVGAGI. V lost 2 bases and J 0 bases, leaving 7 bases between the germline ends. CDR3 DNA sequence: TGTGCCAGCAGTTACGAGCTCTCGAACACCGGGGAGCTGTTTTTT. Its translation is CASSYELSNTGELFF.

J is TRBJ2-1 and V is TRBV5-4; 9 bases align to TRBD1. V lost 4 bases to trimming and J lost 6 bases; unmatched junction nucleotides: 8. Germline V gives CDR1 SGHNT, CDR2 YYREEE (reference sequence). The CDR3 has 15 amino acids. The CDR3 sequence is CASSLGQGVLNEQFF. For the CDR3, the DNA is TGTGCCAGCAGCCTGGGACAGGGAGTCCTCAATGAGCAGTTCTTC.

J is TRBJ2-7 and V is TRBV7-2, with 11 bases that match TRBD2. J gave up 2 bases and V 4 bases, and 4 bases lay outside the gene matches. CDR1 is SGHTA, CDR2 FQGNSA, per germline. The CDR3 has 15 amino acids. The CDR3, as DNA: TGTGCCAGCAGCTACACTAGCGGGGGTGCCTACGAGCAGTACGTC. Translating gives CASSYTSGGAYEQYV.

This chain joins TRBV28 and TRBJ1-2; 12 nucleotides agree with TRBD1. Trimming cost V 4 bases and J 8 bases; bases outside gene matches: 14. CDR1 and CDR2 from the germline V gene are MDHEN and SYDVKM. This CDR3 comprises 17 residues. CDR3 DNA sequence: TGTGCCAGCAGTTCCCCAGTCCAGGGACAGGGGGCTAAGGGCTACACCTTC. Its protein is CASSSPVQGQGAKGYTF.

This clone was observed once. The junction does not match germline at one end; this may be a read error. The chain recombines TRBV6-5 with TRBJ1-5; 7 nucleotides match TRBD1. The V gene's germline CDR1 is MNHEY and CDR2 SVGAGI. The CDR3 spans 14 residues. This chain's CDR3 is CATGAAYSNQPQHF. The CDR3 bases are TGCGCTACAGGGGCAGCCTATAGCAATCAGCCCCAGCATTTT.